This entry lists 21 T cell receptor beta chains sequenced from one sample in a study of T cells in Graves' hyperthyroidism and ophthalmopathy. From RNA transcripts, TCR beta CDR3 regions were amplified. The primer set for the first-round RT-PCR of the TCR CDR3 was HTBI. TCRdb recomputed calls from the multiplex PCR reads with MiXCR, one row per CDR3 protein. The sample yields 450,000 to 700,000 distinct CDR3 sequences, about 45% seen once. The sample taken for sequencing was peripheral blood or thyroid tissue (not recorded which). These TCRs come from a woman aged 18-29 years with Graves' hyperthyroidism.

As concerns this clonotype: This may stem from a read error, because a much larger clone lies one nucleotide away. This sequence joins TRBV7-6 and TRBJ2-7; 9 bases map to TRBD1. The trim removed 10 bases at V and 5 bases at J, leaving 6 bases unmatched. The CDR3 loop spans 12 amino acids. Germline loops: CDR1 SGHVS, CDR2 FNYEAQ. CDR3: CAISGTGNEQYF. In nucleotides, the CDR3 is TGTGCCATCAGTGGGACAGGGAACGAGCAGTACTTC.

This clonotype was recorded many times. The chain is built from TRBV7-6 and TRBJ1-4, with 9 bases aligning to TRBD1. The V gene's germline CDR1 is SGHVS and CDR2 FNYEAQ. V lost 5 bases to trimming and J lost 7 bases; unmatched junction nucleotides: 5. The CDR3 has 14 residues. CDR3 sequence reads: CASSDDRGTEKLFF. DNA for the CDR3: TGTGCCAGCAGCGATGACAGGGGGACTGAAAAACTGTTTTTT.

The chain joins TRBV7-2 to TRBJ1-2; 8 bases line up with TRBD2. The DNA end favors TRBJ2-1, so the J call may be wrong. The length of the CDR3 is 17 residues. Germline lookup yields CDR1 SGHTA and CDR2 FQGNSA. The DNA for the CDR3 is TGTGCCAGCAGCTCCTCGGGGAGCGGGAGCTCCTACAATGAGCAGTTCTTC. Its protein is CASSSSGSGSSYNEQFF.

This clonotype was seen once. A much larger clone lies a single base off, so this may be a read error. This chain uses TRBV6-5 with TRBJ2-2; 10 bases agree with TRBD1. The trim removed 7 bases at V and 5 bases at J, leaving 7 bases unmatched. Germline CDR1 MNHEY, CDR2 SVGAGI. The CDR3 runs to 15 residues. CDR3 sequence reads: CASKIGTGETGELFF. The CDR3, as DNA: TGTGCCAGCAAGATAGGGACAGGGGAAACCGGGGAGCTGTTTTTT.

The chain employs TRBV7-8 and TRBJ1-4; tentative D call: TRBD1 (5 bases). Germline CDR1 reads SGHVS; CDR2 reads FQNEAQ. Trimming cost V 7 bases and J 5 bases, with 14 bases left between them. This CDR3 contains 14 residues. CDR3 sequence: CASIRGGYNEKLFF. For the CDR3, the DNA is TGTGCCAGCATCCGGGGCGGATACAATGAAAAACTGTTTTTT. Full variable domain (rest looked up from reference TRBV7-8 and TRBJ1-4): GAGVSQSPRYKVAKRGQDVALRCDPISGHVSLFWYQQALGQGPEFLTYFQNEAQLDKSGLPSDRFFAERPEGSVSTLKIQRTQQEDSAVYLCASIRGGYNEKLFFGSGTQLSVL.

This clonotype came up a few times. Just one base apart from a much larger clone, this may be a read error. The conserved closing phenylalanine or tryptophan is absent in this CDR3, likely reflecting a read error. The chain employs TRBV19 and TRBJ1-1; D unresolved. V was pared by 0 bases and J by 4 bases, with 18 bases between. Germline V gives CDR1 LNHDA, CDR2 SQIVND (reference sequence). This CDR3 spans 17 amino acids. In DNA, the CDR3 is TGTGCCAGTAGTATAGATCTCGTGGGAACGCGGGGCACTGAAGCTTTCCTT. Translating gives CASSIDLVGTRGTEAFL.

CDR3 sequence: CASSRDRGLEGYTF. The CDR3 DNA is TGTGCCAGCAGCCGGGACAGGGGGCTTGAAGGCTACACCTTC. The rearrangement joins TRBV7-2 to TRBJ1-2, with 12 nucleotides matching TRBD1. Trimming at V came to 5 bases and at J to 8 bases, leaving 6 bases not matched to a gene. The CDR3 is made up of 14 amino acids. Germline lookup yields CDR1 SGHTA and CDR2 FQGNSA.

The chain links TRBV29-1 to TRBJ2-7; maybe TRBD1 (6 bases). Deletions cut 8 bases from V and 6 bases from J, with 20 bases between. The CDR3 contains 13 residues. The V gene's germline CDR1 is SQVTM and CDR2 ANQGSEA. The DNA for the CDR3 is TGCAGCTCAGGGGCCTTGTTGAGCGGCGAGCAGTACTTC. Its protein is CSSGALLSGEQYF.

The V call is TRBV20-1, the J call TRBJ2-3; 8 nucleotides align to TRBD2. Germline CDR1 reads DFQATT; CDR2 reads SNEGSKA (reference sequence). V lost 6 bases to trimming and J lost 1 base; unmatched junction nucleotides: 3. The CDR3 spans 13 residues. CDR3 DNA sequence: TGCAGTGCCCCGACTAGCGGCACAGATACGCAGTATTTT. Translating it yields CSAPTSGTDTQYF.

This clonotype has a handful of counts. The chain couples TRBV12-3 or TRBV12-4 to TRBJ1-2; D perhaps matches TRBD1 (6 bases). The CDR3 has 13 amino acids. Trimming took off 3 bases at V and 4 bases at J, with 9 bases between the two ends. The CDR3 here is CASSFGRGYGYTF. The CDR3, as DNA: TGTGCCAGCAGTTTTGGCAGGGGCTATGGCTACACCTTC.

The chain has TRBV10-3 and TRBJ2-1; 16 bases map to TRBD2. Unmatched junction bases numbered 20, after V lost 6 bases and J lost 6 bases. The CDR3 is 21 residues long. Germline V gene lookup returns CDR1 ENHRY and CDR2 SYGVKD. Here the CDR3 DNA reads TGTGCCATCAGGAGGCCAGGGGGGGGACTAGCGGGAGGGCATAGTTCCAATGAGCAGTTCTTC. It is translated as CAIRRPGGGLAGGHSSNEQFF.

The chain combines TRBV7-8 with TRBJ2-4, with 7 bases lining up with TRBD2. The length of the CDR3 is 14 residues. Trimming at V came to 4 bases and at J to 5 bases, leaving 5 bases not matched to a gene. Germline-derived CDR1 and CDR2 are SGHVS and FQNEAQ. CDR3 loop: CASSSTSAQNIQYF. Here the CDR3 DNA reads TGTGCCAGCAGCTCTACTAGCGCACAAAACATTCAGTACTTC.

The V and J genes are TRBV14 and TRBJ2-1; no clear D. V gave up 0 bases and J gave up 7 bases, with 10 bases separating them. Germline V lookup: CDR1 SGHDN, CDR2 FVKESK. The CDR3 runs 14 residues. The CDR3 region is CASSQDPAANEQFF. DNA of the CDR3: TGTGCCAGCAGCCAAGATCCGGCAGCAAATGAGCAGTTCTTC.

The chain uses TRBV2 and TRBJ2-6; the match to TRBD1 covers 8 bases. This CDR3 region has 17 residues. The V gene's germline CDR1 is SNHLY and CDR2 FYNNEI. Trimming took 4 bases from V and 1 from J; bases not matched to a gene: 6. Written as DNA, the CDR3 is TGTGCCAGCAGTGGGCAGGGGGCGCGATCTGGGGCCAACGTCCTGACTTTC. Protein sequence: CASSGQGARSGANVLTF.

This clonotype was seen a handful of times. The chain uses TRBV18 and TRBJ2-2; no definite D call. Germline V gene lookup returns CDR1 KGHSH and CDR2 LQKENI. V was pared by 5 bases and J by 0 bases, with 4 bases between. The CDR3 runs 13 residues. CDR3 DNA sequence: TGTGCCAGCTCAGGGGCGAACACCGGGGAGCTGTTTTTT. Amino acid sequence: CASSGANTGELFF.

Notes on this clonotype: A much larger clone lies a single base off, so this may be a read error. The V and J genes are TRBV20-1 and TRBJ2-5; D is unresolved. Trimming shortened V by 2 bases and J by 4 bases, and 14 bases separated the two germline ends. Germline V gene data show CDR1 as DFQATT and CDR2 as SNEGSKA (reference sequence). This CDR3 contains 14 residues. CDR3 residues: CSARLGIPRETQYF. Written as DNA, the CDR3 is TGCAGTGCTAGATTGGGGATTCCTAGAGAGACCCAGTACTTC.

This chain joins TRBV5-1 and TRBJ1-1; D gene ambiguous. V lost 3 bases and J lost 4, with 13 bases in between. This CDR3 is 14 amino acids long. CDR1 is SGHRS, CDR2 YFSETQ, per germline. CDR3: CASSSASGVTEAFF. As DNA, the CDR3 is TGCGCCAGCAGCTCGGCCAGCGGGGTCACTGAAGCTTTCTTT.

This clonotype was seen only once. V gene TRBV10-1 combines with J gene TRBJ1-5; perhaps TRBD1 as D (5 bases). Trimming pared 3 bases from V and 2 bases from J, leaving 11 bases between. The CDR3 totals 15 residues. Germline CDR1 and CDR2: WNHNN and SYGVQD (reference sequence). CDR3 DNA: TGCGCCAGCAGTGAAAGTGGGGCAGGCAATCAGCCCCAGCATTTT. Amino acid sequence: CASSESGAGNQPQHF.

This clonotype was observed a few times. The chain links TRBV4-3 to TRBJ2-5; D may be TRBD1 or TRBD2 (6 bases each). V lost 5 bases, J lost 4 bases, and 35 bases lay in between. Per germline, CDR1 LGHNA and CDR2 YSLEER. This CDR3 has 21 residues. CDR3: CASSNTGALFPKSRRPETQYF. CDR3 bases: TGCGCCAGCAGCAATACGGGGGCCCTATTCCCCAAGTCCCGACGGCCAGAGACCCAGTACTTC.

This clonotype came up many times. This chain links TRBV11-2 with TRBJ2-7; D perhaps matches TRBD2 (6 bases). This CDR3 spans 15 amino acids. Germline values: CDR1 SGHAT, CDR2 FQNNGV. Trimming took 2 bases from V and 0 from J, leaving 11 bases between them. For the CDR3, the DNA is TGTGCCAGCAGCTTACAGGGCGGGGTCTCCTACGAGCAGTACTTC. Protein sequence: CASSLQGGVSYEQYF.

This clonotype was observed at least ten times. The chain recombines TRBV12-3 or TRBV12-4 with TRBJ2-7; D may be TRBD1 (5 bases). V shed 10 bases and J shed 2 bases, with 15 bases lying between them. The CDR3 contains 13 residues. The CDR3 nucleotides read TGTGCCACCCGCCGTCAGGGAACCTACGAGCAGTACTTC. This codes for CATRRQGTYEQYF.